The table lists the clone carrying this TCR beta chain with many counts. The target antigen is unknown. TCRdb ran MiXCR on the RT-PCR reads and lists one entry per CDR3 protein. The repertoire holds over 150,000 distinct CDR3 sequences, with approximately 11% as singletons. This specimen belongs to a study of response to subunit inactivated influenza vaccine. Overall study results and limits: The authors offered the suggestion that each seasonal influenza vaccination recruits few new T cells.

V was clipped by 7 bases and J by 8 bases, with 24 bases between them. The germline V gene encodes CDR1 MDHEN and CDR2 SYDVKM. The CDR3 covers 17 residues. The receptor was derived from a man aged 45-65 years who received an inactivated influenza vaccine. J is TRBJ1-6 and V is TRBV28, with D tentatively TRBD1 (6 bases). The sequenced sample was non-naive T cells sorted from PBMCs, obtained 45 days after vaccination. DNA for the CDR3: TGTGCCAGCAAACCCCTCCTCGACAGGATGAGGTATTCACCCCTCCACTTT. This codes for CASKPLLDRMRYSPLHF.